The clone carrying this T cell receptor (beta chain) was counted at least ten times. As yet, its antigen is unknown. J gave up 6 bases and V 5 bases, and 6 bases lay outside the gene matches. Germline V gene lookup returns CDR1 SQVTM and CDR2 ANQGSEA. The CDR3 contains 12 residues. These data belong to a study of CD8 T cells in ankylosing spondylitis. Quantitative molecular-barcoded 5'-RACE generated the TCR beta libraries. TCRdb passed the 5' RACE reads through MiXCR, listing each CDR3 protein once. The sample shows a few hundred thousand distinct CDR3 sequences, approximately 7.3% of them seen only once. General study results and limits: Matched ankylosing spondylitis synovial fluid reportedly showed significant enrichment of disease-linked clones. Ankylosing spondylitis blood appeared to be characterized by a TCR beta motif of eight highly homologous variants. In reactive arthritis synovial fluid and blood, some motif variants had been reported before.

The sample consisted of blood, either unsorted or a sorted T cell fraction (not recorded which). The chain uses TRBV29-1 and TRBJ2-7, with 8 bases that match TRBD2. The source of this sequence is a male donor with ankylosing spondylitis. The CDR3 here is CSVSAGASEQYF. The CDR3 DNA reads as TGCAGCGTTTCAGCGGGAGCGTCCGAGCAGTACTTC.